The source of this T cell receptor beta chain is a study of tumor-infiltrating lymphocytes in localized non-small cell lung cancer. Study-wide results and limits: Recurrence-free survival showed no association with tumor T-cell fraction.

Trimming removed 3 bases from V and 6 bases from J; junction bases left unmatched: 4. This CDR3 is built from 15 residues. The V gene's germline CDR1 is LGHNA and CDR2 YSLEER. This clone has just one count. Its antigen remains unidentified. Measured with immunoSEQ multiplex PCR; TCRdb has only the in-frame clones, and not every one. The table has tens of thousands of clones, 80% to 90% seen once; the top ten hold under 2.5%. The gene calls are TRBV4-3 and TRBJ2-2; 10 bases match TRBD1. This sequence was found in a human donor with non-small cell lung cancer. The sample comprised lung tumor tissue. This chain's CDR3 is CASSQTGGAPGELFF. The CDR3, as DNA: TGCGCCAGCAGCCAGACAGGGGGCGCCCCCGGGGAGCTGTTTTTT.